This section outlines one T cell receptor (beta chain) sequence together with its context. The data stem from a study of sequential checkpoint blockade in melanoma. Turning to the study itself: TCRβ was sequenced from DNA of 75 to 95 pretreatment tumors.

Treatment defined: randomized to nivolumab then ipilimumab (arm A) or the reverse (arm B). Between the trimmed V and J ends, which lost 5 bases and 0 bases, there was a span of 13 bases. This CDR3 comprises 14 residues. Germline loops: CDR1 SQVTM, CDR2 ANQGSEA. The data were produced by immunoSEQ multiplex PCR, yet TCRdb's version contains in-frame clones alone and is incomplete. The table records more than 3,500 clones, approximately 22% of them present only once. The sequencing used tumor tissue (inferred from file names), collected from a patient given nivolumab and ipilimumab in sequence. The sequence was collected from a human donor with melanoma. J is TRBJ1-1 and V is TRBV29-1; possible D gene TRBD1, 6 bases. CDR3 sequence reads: CSVRGADMNTEAFF. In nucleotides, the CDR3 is TGCAGCGTTCGGGGGGCGGACATGAACACTGAAGCTTTCTTT.